The 9 T cell receptor beta chains below were found in one sample sequenced in a study of graft-versus-host responses after intestinal transplantation. For these receptors, no antigen is known. Profiled with immunoSEQ multiplex PCR; TCRdb holds only in-frame clones, not every one. Among 50,000 to 75,000 clones listed, approximately 94% were seen once. Source: unstimulated CD4+ T cells sorted from spleen or lymph node cells, taken before transplant. These receptor sequences come from a human donor who was the organ donor for an intestinal transplant.

This chain joins TRBV7-8 and TRBJ2-7, with D perhaps matching TRBD1 (5 bases). V shed 1 base and J shed 7 bases, with 11 bases lying between them. Germline-derived CDR1 and CDR2 are SGHVS and FQNEAQ. The CDR3 sequence is 13 residues long. CDR3 bases: TGTGCCAGCAGCTTAGATCTGGGGCGAGAGCAGTACTTC. Its translation: CASSLDLGREQYF.

The genes are TRBV10-3 and TRBJ1-5; D perhaps matches TRBD1 (6 bases). In germline, CDR1 is ENHRY, CDR2 SYGVKD. The germline V and J ends were trimmed by 10 bases and 2 bases, with 18 bases remaining between them. This CDR3 has 15 residues. CDR3 loop: CATRGGQEGNQPQHF. For the CDR3, the DNA is TGTGCCACCCGGGGGGGGCAGGAGGGCAATCAGCCCCAGCATTTT.

This chain uses TRBV4-3 with TRBJ2-2, with 10 bases that match TRBD1. Per the germline V gene, CDR1 is LGHNA and CDR2 is YSLEER. Trimming cost V 5 bases and J 0 bases; bases outside gene matches: 3. This CDR3 has 16 residues. The CDR3 bases are TGCGCCAGCAGCTCCGGACAGGGGGCGAACACCGGGGAGCTGTTTTTT. Its translation: CASSSGQGANTGELFF.

CDR3 residues: CASSYRRQTSNYGYTF. The CDR3 DNA reads as TGTGCCAGCAGTTACCGAAGACAGACATCTAACTATGGCTACACCTTC. V usage is TRBV6-5 and J usage is TRBJ1-2, with D possibly being TRBD1 (5 bases). With 2 bases removed from V and 0 bases from J, the gap between germline ends came to 13 bases. The CDR3 has 16 amino acids. Per the germline V gene, CDR1 is MNHEY and CDR2 is SVGAGI.

The CDR3 loop reads CASSSPAGTRIDEQFF. In DNA form, the CDR3 reads TGTGCCAGCAGCTCACCTGCCGGGACTAGGATAGATGAGCAGTTCTTC. The chain uses TRBV5-4 and TRBJ2-1; 8 nucleotides match TRBD2. J gave up 8 bases and V 3 bases, and 13 bases lay outside the gene matches. Germline V gene data show CDR1 as SGHNT and CDR2 as YYREEE (reference sequence). The CDR3 contains 16 residues.

The chain recombines TRBV14 with TRBJ1-3; D gene ambiguous. CDR3 size: 14 residues. Between the trimmed V and J ends, which lost 7 bases and 0 bases, there was a span of 10 bases. Germline values: CDR1 SGHDN, CDR2 FVKESK. The chain's CDR3 is CASNLAGSGNTIYF. CDR3 DNA sequence: TGTGCCAGCAACCTCGCGGGCTCTGGAAACACCATATATTTT.

The chain uses TRBV6-5 and TRBJ1-1; D gene unclear. V was pared by 2 bases and J by 0 bases, with 7 bases between. CDR3 length: 14 amino acids. CDR1 is MNHEY and CDR2 is SVGAGI in the germline V gene. The CDR3 nucleotides read TGTGCCAGCAGTTACGGTCAACTGAACACTGAAGCTTTCTTT. Its protein product is CASSYGQLNTEAFF.

V is TRBV20-1 and J is TRBJ2-3; D might be TRBD2 (5 bases). The CDR3 has 11 amino acids. The germline V gene encodes CDR1 DFQATT and CDR2 SNEGSKA (reference sequence). The CDR3 is CTAGGLDTQYF. The CDR3 region has the DNA TGCACCGCGGGTGGCCTAGATACGCAGTATTTT.

This clone was counted a single time. V gene TRBV9 combines with J gene TRBJ2-3; no clear D. The CDR3 covers 16 residues. Trimming removed 0 bases at V and 1 base at J, with 12 bases between. The germline CDR1 and CDR2 sequences are SGDLS and YYNGEE. CDR3 protein: CASSVAGALGTDTQYF. The CDR3 DNA sequence: TGTGCCAGCAGCGTAGCTGGAGCTTTGGGCACAGATACGCAGTATTTT.